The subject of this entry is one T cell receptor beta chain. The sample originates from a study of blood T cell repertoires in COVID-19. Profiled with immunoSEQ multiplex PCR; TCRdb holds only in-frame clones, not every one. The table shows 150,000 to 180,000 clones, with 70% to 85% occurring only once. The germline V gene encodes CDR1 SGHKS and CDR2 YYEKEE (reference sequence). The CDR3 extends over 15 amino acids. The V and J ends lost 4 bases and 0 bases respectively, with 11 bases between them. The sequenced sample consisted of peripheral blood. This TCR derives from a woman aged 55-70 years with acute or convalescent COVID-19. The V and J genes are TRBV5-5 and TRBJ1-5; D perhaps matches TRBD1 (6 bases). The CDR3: CASSETGFSNQPQHF. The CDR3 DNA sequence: TGTGCCAGCAGCGAGACAGGTTTTAGCAATCAGCCCCAGCATTTT.